One sample yielded the 11 T cell receptor beta chains listed below, sequenced in a study of cytotoxic CD8 clonotypes in ibrutinib-treated CLL. Method: immunoSEQ multiplex PCR; TCRdb's copy keeps in-frame clones and lacks some. The table shows tens of thousands of clones, with around 55% occurring only once. The sequences come from PBMCs, collected after 24 months of ibrutinib treatment. The source of these receptors is a human donor with chronic lymphocytic leukemia.

This clone showed up many times. The chain joins TRBV6-5 to TRBJ1-1, with 7 bases aligning to TRBD1. CDR1 is MNHEY, CDR2 SVGAGI, per germline. The CDR3 runs to 15 residues. V lost 5 bases, J lost 0 bases, and 6 bases stayed unmatched. CDR3 coding DNA: TGTGCCAGCAGTCATCAACAGGGGATGAACACTGAAGCTTTCTTT. It specifies CASSHQQGMNTEAFF.

This chain connects TRBV6-5 to TRBJ1-4; D is ambiguous. The V end was cut by 7 bases, the J end by 0 bases, with 6 bases between. The CDR3 length is 13 residues. CDR1 is MNHEY, CDR2 SVGAGI, per germline. The CDR3 DNA is TGTGCCAGCAAGGCCACAACTAATGAAAAACTGTTTTTT. Translated: CASKATTNEKLFF.

This clone was seen repeatedly, ten times or more. The V and J genes are TRBV6-5 and TRBJ2-2; TRBD1 matches 7 bases. Germline values: CDR1 MNHEY, CDR2 SVGAGI. V dropped 6 bases and J dropped 2; count of bases not matched to a gene: 6. The CDR3 has 15 amino acids. CDR3 loop: CASRAQGYNTGELFF. The CDR3 bases are TGTGCCAGCAGAGCACAGGGGTACAACACCGGGGAGCTGTTTTTT.

The rearrangement joins TRBV28 to TRBJ2-3, with TRBD1 as a possible D gene (6 bases). The CDR3 totals 14 residues. Germline V gene lookup returns CDR1 MDHEN and CDR2 SYDVKM. V was clipped by 2 bases and J by 4 bases, with 10 bases between them. The CDR3 DNA reads TGTGCCAGCAGTTTAACAGGGTGGGCAGATACGCAGTATTTT. Protein product: CASSLTGWADTQYF.

The table lists this clone with a few counts. CDR3 sequence: CASSYVPPPGTTQYF. The CDR3 region has the DNA TGTGCCAGCAGTTACGTCCCCCCACCGGGGACGACCCAGTACTTC. The chain is built from TRBV6-5 and TRBJ2-5, with D perhaps given as TRBD1 or TRBD2 (5 bases each). The CDR3 is 15 residues long. The V gene lost 2 bases and the J gene lost 7 bases, with 17 bases spanning the gap. CDR1 is MNHEY, CDR2 SVGAGI, per germline.

The chain combines TRBV6-1 with TRBJ2-5, with 11 positions matching TRBD1. After removal of 6 bases from V and 5 bases from J, the junction contained 5 bases not matched to a gene. Germline CDR1 is MNHNS and CDR2 is SASEGT. This CDR3 region has 14 residues. In nucleotides, the CDR3 is TGTGCCAGCAGAGGGACAGGGGGAGGGGAGACCCAGTACTTC. Its protein product is CASRGTGGGETQYF.

V gene TRBV6-5 combines with J gene TRBJ2-7, with no clear D. Trimming pared 8 bases from V and 3 bases from J, leaving 8 bases between. The V gene's germline CDR1 is MNHEY and CDR2 SVGAGI. There are 11 residues in the CDR3. The CDR3 DNA reads TGTGCCAGCGGTACGGTCTACGAGCAGTACGTC. Encoded protein: CASGTVYEQYV.

The V gene is TRBV5-1, the J gene TRBJ2-5; perhaps TRBD2 as D (6 bases). CDR1 SGHRS and CDR2 YFSETQ come from the germline V gene. V was trimmed by 0 bases and J by 0 bases, leaving 9 bases between them. This CDR3 spans 15 amino acids. DNA of the CDR3: TGCGCCAGCAGCTTGGGGACTACCGACCAAGAGACCCAGTACTTC. The encoded protein is CASSLGTTDQETQYF.

This clone turned up a few times. This rearrangement joins TRBV6-5 to TRBJ1-1; D uncertain. CDR1 is MNHEY and CDR2 is SVGAGI in the germline V gene. This CDR3 has 11 amino acids. Trimming removed 7 bases from V and 3 bases from J, with 6 bases in between. The CDR3 sequence: CASKEDTEAFF. The CDR3 nucleotides are TGTGCCAGCAAGGAGGACACTGAAGCTTTCTTT.

The rearrangement uses TRBV2 and TRBJ2-1, with D unclear. V was cut by 10 bases and J by 7 bases, with 5 bases left in between. Germline CDR1 and CDR2: SNHLY and FYNNEI. The CDR3 extends over 9 amino acids. The DNA for the CDR3 is TGTGCCATCACTAATGAGCAGTTCTTC. Translated: CAITNEQFF.

V and J are TRBV2 and TRBJ2-1, with D maybe TRBD2 (8 bases). Germline-derived CDR1 and CDR2 are SNHLY and FYNNEI. With 2 bases removed from V and 4 bases from J, the gap between germline ends came to 21 bases. CDR3 length: 18 residues. The CDR3 DNA reads as TGTGCCAGCAGTGAATACCAGGGACAGCGGGAGAGGTACAATGAGCAGTTCTTC. Encoded protein: CASSEYQGQRERYNEQFF.